This TCR beta chain was obtained from a study of regulatory T cells in long-lasting Graves disease. The wider study: Patients with persistent Graves' disease had over 5 years of antithyroid drugs and persistent TSH receptor antibodies.

Time point defined: persistent/refractory GD, antithyroid drugs over 5 years with positive TRAb. After RNA was extracted from PBMCs, the TCR library was made from it. Graves' disease was diagnosed by American Thyroid Association guidelines. The TCR beta library used iRepertoire HTBI primers with Arm-PCR amplification of CDR3. TCRdb re-called the multiplex PCR reads through MiXCR, storing one row per CDR3 protein. The repertoire holds about 470,000 distinct CDR3 sequences, with 20% to 25% as singletons. The germline V gene has CDR1 MNHNS and CDR2 SASEGT. The CDR3 runs to 12 residues. V lost 8 bases and J lost 12, with 16 bases in between. Only a few counts were recorded for this clonotype.

The rearrangement joins TRBV6-1 to TRBJ1-4; no reliable D call. Sequenced material: peripheral blood mononuclear cells (PBMCs), taken when the disease was refractory, from a patient treated with antithyroid drugs. This receptor was obtained from a female donor with Graves disease. The CDR3 here is CASPDNRGQLFF. As DNA, the CDR3 is TGTGCCAGCCCGGATAACAGAGGCCAACTGTTTTTT.